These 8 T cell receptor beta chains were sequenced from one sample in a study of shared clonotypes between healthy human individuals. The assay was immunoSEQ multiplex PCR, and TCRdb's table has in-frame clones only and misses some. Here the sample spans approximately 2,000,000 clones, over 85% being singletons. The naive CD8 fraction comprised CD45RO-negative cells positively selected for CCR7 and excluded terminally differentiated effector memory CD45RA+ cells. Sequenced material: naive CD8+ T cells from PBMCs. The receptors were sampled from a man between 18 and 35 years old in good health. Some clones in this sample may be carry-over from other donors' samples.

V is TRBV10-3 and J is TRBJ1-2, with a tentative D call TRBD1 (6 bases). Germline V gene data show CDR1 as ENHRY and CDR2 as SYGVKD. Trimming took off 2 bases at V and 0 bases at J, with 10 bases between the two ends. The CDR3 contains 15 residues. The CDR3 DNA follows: TGTGCCATCAGTGAGGACAGGCCCCCTAACTATGGCTACACCTTC. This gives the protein CAISEDRPPNYGYTF.

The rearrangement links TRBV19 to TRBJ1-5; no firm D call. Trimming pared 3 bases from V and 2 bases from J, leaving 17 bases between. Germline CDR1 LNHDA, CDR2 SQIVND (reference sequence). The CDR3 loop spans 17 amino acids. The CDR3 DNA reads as TGTGCCAGTAGTATTTACGGACGGGGAGGAGGCAATCAGCCCCAGCATTTT. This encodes CASSIYGRGGGNQPQHF.

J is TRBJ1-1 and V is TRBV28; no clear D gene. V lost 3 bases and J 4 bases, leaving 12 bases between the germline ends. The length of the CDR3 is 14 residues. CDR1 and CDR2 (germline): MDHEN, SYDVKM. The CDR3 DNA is TGTGCCAGCAGTTTTGAGCAGGATGGCACTGAAGCTTTCTTT. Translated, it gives CASSFEQDGTEAFF.

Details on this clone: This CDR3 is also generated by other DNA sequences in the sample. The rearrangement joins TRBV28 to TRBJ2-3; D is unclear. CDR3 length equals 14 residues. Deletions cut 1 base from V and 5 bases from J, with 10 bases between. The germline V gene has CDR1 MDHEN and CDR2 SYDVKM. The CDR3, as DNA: TGTGCCAGCAGTTTATCCAGGCTTGGAGATACGCAGTATTTT. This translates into CASSLSRLGDTQYF.

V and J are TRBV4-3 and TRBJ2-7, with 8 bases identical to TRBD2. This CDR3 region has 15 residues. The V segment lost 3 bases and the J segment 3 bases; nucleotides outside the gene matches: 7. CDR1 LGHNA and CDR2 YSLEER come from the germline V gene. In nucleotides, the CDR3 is TGCGCCAGCAGCCAGAAGGGGAGCGGGAGCTACGAGCAGTACTTC. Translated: CASSQKGSGSYEQYF.

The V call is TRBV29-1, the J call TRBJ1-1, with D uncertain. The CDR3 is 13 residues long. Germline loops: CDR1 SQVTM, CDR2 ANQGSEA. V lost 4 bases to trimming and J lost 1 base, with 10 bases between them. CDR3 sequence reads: CSVGPGRNTEAFF. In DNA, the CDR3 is TGCAGCGTTGGACCCGGGCGGAACACTGAAGCTTTCTTT.

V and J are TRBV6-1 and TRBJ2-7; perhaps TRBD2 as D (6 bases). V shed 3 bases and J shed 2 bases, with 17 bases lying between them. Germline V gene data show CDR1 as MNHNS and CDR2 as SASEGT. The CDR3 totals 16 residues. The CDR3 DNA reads TGTGCCAGCAGTGAGGCGGGGATAACCCTCACCTACGAGCAGTACTTC. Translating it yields CASSEAGITLTYEQYF.

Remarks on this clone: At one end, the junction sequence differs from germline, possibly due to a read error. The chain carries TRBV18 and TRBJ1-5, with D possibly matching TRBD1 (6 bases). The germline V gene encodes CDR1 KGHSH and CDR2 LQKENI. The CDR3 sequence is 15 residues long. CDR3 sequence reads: CASSPQGFGNQPQHF. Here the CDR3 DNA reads TGTGCCAGCTCGCCACAGGGATTTGGAAATCAGCCCCAGCATTTT.